Each of the 28 T cell receptor beta chains below was sequenced from the same sample in a study of shared clonotypes between healthy human individuals. The repertoire was sequenced with immunoSEQ multiplex PCR; TCRdb's copy has only in-frame clones and lacks some. This sample has fewer than 600,000 clones; more than 65% occur once, and the top ten carry 10% to 15%. The specimen was PBMCs. The receptors here all came from a woman aged 40 to 50 in good health. Some clones in this sample may be carry-over from other donors' samples.

In its sample, this clone was seen a few times. The chain joins TRBV6-1 to TRBJ1-1; D uncertain. This CDR3 is built from 15 residues. V lost 6 bases, J lost 1 base, and 15 bases lay in between. Germline CDR1 is MNHNS and CDR2 is SASEGT. CDR3 coding DNA: TGTGCCAGCAGCCGGGTTAAGGGATGGAACACTGAAGCTTTCTTT. Translated, it gives CASSRVKGWNTEAFF.

The genes are TRBV6-5 and TRBJ2-7; D is unresolved. Looked up from germline, CDR1 is MNHEY and CDR2 is SVGAGI. Trimming pared 2 bases from V and 0 bases from J, leaving 11 bases between. The CDR3 totals 15 residues. The CDR3 DNA is TGTGCCAGCAGTTACCGCAAGGACGGCTCCTACGAGCAGTACTTC. Its protein product is CASSYRKDGSYEQYF.

This chain joins TRBV7-6 and TRBJ2-5, with 13 bases lining up with TRBD2. Germline-derived CDR1 and CDR2 are SGHVS and FNYEAQ. The CDR3 sequence is 14 residues long. V dropped 5 bases and J dropped 5; count of bases not matched to a gene: 2. The CDR3 is CASSKGLAGETQYF. As DNA, the CDR3 is TGTGCCAGCAGCAAGGGACTAGCGGGGGAGACCCAGTACTTC.

The chain couples TRBV7-2 to TRBJ2-3; D is ambiguous. Trimming took off 0 bases at V and 12 bases at J, with 13 bases between the two ends. CDR1 is SGHTA, CDR2 FQGNSA, per germline. CDR3 length equals 13 residues. This chain's CDR3 is CASSLADRAPQYF. The CDR3 DNA reads as TGTGCCAGCAGCTTAGCGGATCGGGCCCCTCAGTATTTT. Complete variable domain (other parts from reference TRBV7-2 and TRBJ2-3): GAGVSQSPSNKVTEKGKDVELRCDPISGHTALYWYRQSLGQGLEFLIYFQGNSAPDKSGLPSDRFSAERTGGSVSTLTIQRTQQEDSAVYLCASSLADRAPQYFGPGTRLTVL.

The CDR3 spells CASSFREARGNEQFF. The CDR3 DNA follows: TGCGCCAGCAGCTTTCGGGAGGCCAGGGGCAATGAGCAGTTCTTC. This chain uses TRBV5-1 with TRBJ2-1; a possible D gene is TRBD2 (7 bases). The germline CDR1 and CDR2 sequences are SGHRS and YFSETQ. Trimming took off 2 bases at V and 6 bases at J, with 15 bases between the two ends. CDR3 length equals 15 residues.

The V and J genes are TRBV9 and TRBJ2-7, with D perhaps assigned TRBD1 or TRBD2 (5 bases each). The germline CDR1 and CDR2 sequences are SGDLS and YYNGEE. CDR3 size: 15 residues. V lost 3 bases and J lost 0, with 13 bases in between. The CDR3 loop reads CASSAGPKSSYEQYF. The CDR3 bases are TGTGCCAGCAGCGCGGGACCCAAGAGCTCCTACGAGCAGTACTTC.

This clone was counted a single time. The chain employs TRBV18 and TRBJ2-5; 11 nucleotides align to TRBD2. CDR3 length equals 15 residues. Germline assignment: CDR1 KGHSH and CDR2 LQKENI. V gave up 7 bases and J gave up 5 bases; unmatched junction bases: 9. CDR3 region: CASLLAGERSETQYF. The CDR3 nucleotides are TGTGCCAGCTTACTAGCGGGAGAGAGGAGTGAGACCCAGTACTTC.

The J gene is TRBJ2-1, the V gene TRBV11-3; weak D call: TRBD1 (6 bases). Between the trimmed V and J ends, which lost 5 bases and 10 bases, there was a span of 12 bases. The CDR3 is made up of 12 amino acids. CDR1 and CDR2 (germline): SGHNT, YENEEA. CDR3 nucleotides: TGTGCCAGCAGCCGGGGACAAGGAGAGCAGTTCTTC. It codes for CASSRGQGEQFF.

The chain combines TRBV15 with TRBJ2-7; TRBD2 might be the D (6 bases). V lost 8 bases to trimming and J lost 3 bases, with 14 bases between them. The CDR3 loop spans 13 amino acids. Per the germline V gene, CDR1 is LNHNV and CDR2 is YYDKDF (reference sequence). CDR3 DNA: TGTGCCACCGGGCGGGCGGGGAACTACGAGCAGTACTTC. Translation: CATGRAGNYEQYF. The whole variable domain, filled in from reference TRBV15 and TRBJ2-7, reads DAMVIQNPRYQVTQFGKPVTLSCSQTLNHNVMYWYQQKSSQAPKLLFHYYDKDFNNEADTPDNFQSRRPNTSFCFLDIRSPGLGDTAMYLCATGRAGNYEQYFGPGTRLTVT.

This clone was picked up many times. V and J are TRBV29-1 and TRBJ2-1, with 7 bases aligning to TRBD2. Germline CDR1 SQVTM, CDR2 ANQGSEA. The length of the CDR3 is 15 residues. The ends lost 5 bases at V and 6 bases at J; junction bases unmatched: 13. This CDR3 is CSVRLALGGGNEQFF. For the CDR3, the DNA is TGCAGCGTTCGTCTCGCACTGGGGGGGGGCAATGAGCAGTTCTTC.

The rearrangement joins TRBV6-5 to TRBJ2-1, with 7 bases that match TRBD2. The CDR3 is 16 amino acids. Germline V gene lookup returns CDR1 MNHEY and CDR2 SVGAGI. The ends lost 0 bases at V and 1 base at J; junction bases unmatched: 3. As DNA, the CDR3 is TGTGCCAGCAGTTACTCGGGCGGGAGTTCCTACAATGAGCAGTTCTTC. Protein: CASSYSGGSSYNEQFF.

J is TRBJ2-5 and V is TRBV29-1; D is perhaps TRBD1 (6 bases). The CDR3 contains 12 residues. Germline CDR1 is SQVTM and CDR2 is ANQGSEA. Deletions cut 6 bases from V and 5 bases from J, with 13 bases between. CDR3 sequence (DNA): TGCAGCGTCAGGACAGTAGGGGAGACCCAGTACTTC. Translation: CSVRTVGETQYF.

The chain joins TRBV19 to TRBJ2-6; 8 bases match TRBD1. V was clipped by 6 bases and J by 1 base; unmatched bases: 8. Germline CDR1 and CDR2: LNHDA and SQIVND (reference sequence). There are 17 residues in the CDR3. The CDR3 nucleotides read TGTGCCAGTAGGGGAGAAAGGACAGGGTCTGGGGCCAACGTCCTGACTTTC. Translated, it gives CASRGERTGSGANVLTF.

J is TRBJ2-3 and V is TRBV28, with TRBD2 matching over 7 bases. The germline V gene encodes CDR1 MDHEN and CDR2 SYDVKM. CDR3 length equals 14 residues. V shed 3 bases and J 5 bases; nucleotides not matched to a gene: 5. CDR3 sequence: CASSFISGRDTQYF. The CDR3 region has the DNA TGTGCCAGCAGTTTTATTAGCGGGCGAGATACGCAGTATTTT.

As regards this clone: The sample has other DNA sequences that encode this CDR3 too. CDR3 sequence: CASSESGYEQYF. In DNA form, the CDR3 reads TGCGCCAGCAGTGAGTCGGGGTACGAGCAGTACTTC. V gene TRBV10-1 combines with J gene TRBJ2-7; D gene unclear. Germline CDR1 is WNHNN and CDR2 is SYGVQD (reference sequence). Trimming removed 0 bases from V and 4 bases from J, with 4 bases in between. The CDR3 sequence is 12 residues long.

This clone has a handful of counts. The sample contains more than one DNA sequence encoding this CDR3. This chain uses TRBV29-1 with TRBJ2-7; 14 bases fit TRBD2. The CDR3 extends over 13 amino acids. J lost 4 bases, V lost 6 bases, and 2 bases had no gene match. The V gene's germline CDR1 is SQVTM and CDR2 ANQGSEA. The CDR3 DNA follows: TGCAGCGTAGGGACTAGCGGGAGTTACGAGCAGTACTTC. Protein sequence: CSVGTSGSYEQYF.

Regarding this clone: It may be a read error: a sequence one base away is much more abundant. Other DNA sequences from this sample encode an identical CDR3 as well. The V call is TRBV7-9, the J call TRBJ2-7; TRBD2 matches at 13 bases. The CDR3 runs to 15 residues. From germline, CDR1 is SEHNR and CDR2 FQNEAQ (reference sequence). After removal of 4 bases from V and 2 bases from J, the junction contained 2 bases not matched to a gene. The CDR3 DNA reads as TGTGCCAGCAGCTCACTAGCGGGAGGGGCCTACGAGCAGTACTTC. It encodes CASSSLAGGAYEQYF.

This clone has more than one count but fewer than ten. The chain is built from TRBV7-3 and TRBJ2-2, with D perhaps matching TRBD1 (6 bases). Germline loops: CDR1 SGHTA, CDR2 FQGTGA. V was clipped by 6 bases and J by 7 bases, with 15 bases between them. This CDR3 has 14 residues. The CDR3 DNA reads TGTGCCAGCAGTTATACCAGGGGTAACGGGGAGCTGTTTTTT. Amino acid sequence: CASSYTRGNGELFF.

This chain uses TRBV9 with TRBJ2-3; 8 nucleotides align to TRBD1. This CDR3 has 15 amino acids. Germline V gives CDR1 SGDLS, CDR2 YYNGEE. The V segment lost 3 bases and the J segment 6 bases; nucleotides outside the gene matches: 9. This chain's CDR3 is CASSAWTGLGDTQYF. Written as DNA, the CDR3 is TGTGCCAGCAGCGCCTGGACAGGGTTAGGGGATACGCAGTATTTT. Together with reference TRBV9 and TRBJ2-3, the CDR3 gives the full variable domain: DSGVTQTPKHLITATGQRVTLRCSPRSGDLSVYWYQQSLDQGLQFLIQYYNGEERAKGNILERFSAQQFPDLHSELNLSSLELGDSALYFCASSAWTGLGDTQYFGPGTRLTVL.

This clone has only a few counts. The V and J genes are TRBV23-1 and TRBJ1-3, with D uncertain. TRBV23-1 is marked as an open reading frame, function uncertain. The V end was cut by 6 bases, the J end by 8 bases, with 26 bases between. The length of the CDR3 is 17 residues. The CDR3 bases are TGCGCCAGCAGCCGTCTTTTGTTGTTCGTGTTAGGAGACACCATATATTTT. Amino acids: CASSRLLLFVLGDTIYF.

The V and J genes are TRBV5-4 and TRBJ2-2; D is ambiguous. This CDR3 comprises 16 residues. Trimming removed 3 bases from V and 6 bases from J, with 18 bases in between. Germline CDR1 SGHNT, CDR2 YYREEE (reference sequence). The DNA for the CDR3 is TGTGCCAGCAGCTCCCGGGCCCGCCGGCCTCCCGGGGAGCTGTTTTTT. Translated, it gives CASSSRARRPPGELFF.

The chain carries TRBV28 and TRBJ2-7; 9 bases are a match to TRBD1. Germline V gene data show CDR1 as MDHEN and CDR2 as SYDVKM. The junction had 2 bases not matched to a gene; V was cut back by 5 bases and J by 3 bases. The length of the CDR3 is 13 residues. The CDR3 coding sequence is TGTGCCAGCAGTCCGGGACAGGGCTACGAGCAGTACTTC. Its protein product is CASSPGQGYEQYF.

The chain carries TRBV30 and TRBJ2-1, with 12 bases aligning to TRBD2. The ends lost 7 bases at V and 2 bases at J; junction bases unmatched: 6. Germline V CDR1 and CDR2: GTSNPN, SVGIG (reference sequence). The CDR3 has 15 amino acids. The CDR3 DNA sequence: TGTGCCTTTGGACTAGCGGGACAACCCTACAATGAGCAGTTCTTC. This codes for CAFGLAGQPYNEQFF.

V is TRBV14 and J is TRBJ2-2; either TRBD1 or TRBD2 may supply D (5 bases each). CDR3 length equals 14 residues. Deletions cut 4 bases from V and 5 bases from J, with 11 bases between. Per the germline V gene, CDR1 is SGHDN and CDR2 is FVKESK. The CDR3 nucleotides are TGTGCCAGCAGCCTCGGGGCAGGGACCGGGGAGCTGTTTTTT. Translation: CASSLGAGTGELFF.

The chain joins TRBV30 to TRBJ1-3, with D hard to call. Germline loops: CDR1 GTSNPN, CDR2 SVGIG (reference sequence). The CDR3 runs to 13 residues. V lost 0 bases, J lost 5 bases, and 8 bases lay in between. In DNA, the CDR3 is TGTGCCTGGAGTGTAGGGAGTAGAAACACCATATATTTT. As protein: CAWSVGSRNTIYF.

V and J are TRBV7-8 and TRBJ1-4, with a tentative D call TRBD1 (5 bases). V gave up 5 bases and J gave up 7 bases, with 14 bases separating them. The V gene's germline CDR1 is SGHVS and CDR2 FQNEAQ. The CDR3 extends over 14 amino acids. CDR3 region: CASSRTGLGEKLFF. The DNA for the CDR3 is TGTGCCAGCAGCCGAACGGGGCTTGGTGAAAAACTGTTTTTT.

This chain connects TRBV5-1 to TRBJ2-7; perhaps TRBD1 as D (5 bases). The CDR3 runs to 12 residues. Trimming took 3 bases from V and 3 from J, leaving 7 bases between them. CDR1 is SGHRS and CDR2 is YFSETQ in the germline V gene. The CDR3 is CASSSQVYEQYF. DNA for the CDR3: TGCGCCAGCAGCTCACAGGTCTACGAGCAGTACTTC.

The CDR3 here is CASSLGYSYEQYF. CDR3 nucleotide sequence: TGTGCCAGCAGCTTGGGGTACTCCTACGAGCAGTACTTC. This chain joins TRBV5-8 and TRBJ2-7, with D unresolved. Trimming left V 0 bases short and J 0 bases short, with 4 bases between. From germline, CDR1 is SGHTS and CDR2 YDEGEE. This CDR3 has 13 residues.